This T cell receptor beta chain was recorded in a study of T-cell memory formation after mild COVID-19. TCRdb reprocessed the 5' RACE reads via MiXCR and lists one record per CDR3 protein. The sample comprises over 500,000 distinct CDR3 sequences, 17% of which are singletons, and less than 10% rests with the top ten. This clonotype was counted a few times. The CDR3 runs 15 residues. Trimming cost V 6 bases and J 6 bases; bases outside gene matches: 7. CDR1 and CDR2 from the germline V gene are LGHDT and YNNKEL (reference sequence). Sequenced input: PBMCs or a T cell subset sorted from them (not recorded which). This TCR was sampled from an adult woman who had mild COVID-19 (a few samples of this study predate the infection). Cell type and time point are not known. This chain joins TRBV3-1 and TRBJ2-1; 11 bases line up with TRBD2. CDR3 region: CASSPNLAGGNEQFF. CDR3 coding DNA: TGTGCCAGCAGTCCGAATCTAGCGGGAGGCAATGAGCAGTTCTTC.